The clone carrying this TCR beta chain came up once. Its antigen is not known. Germline assignment: CDR1 MDHEN and CDR2 SYDVKM. The CDR3 spans 16 residues. V lost 5 bases, J lost 3 bases, and 11 bases stayed unmatched. CD45RO-negative cells were positively selected for CCR7, leaving out terminally differentiated effector memory CD45RA+ cells. These data originate in a study of shared clonotypes between healthy human individuals. The table came from immunoSEQ multiplex PCR; TCRdb's copy has only in-frame clones and leaves some out. The sample lists about 2.1 million clones, 85% to 95% occurring once. The study, taken as a whole, reports: Non-shared clonotypes were found to have lower generation probabilities than the clonotypes that were shared by all four of the sorted-subset donors. On the whole, naive subsets had larger estimated richness than memory subsets had.

The chain has TRBV28 and TRBJ2-7, with 9 bases that match TRBD1. The sequenced sample consisted of naive CD8+ T cells from PBMCs. This TCR derives from a man aged 18 to 35 in good health. Some clones in this sample may be carry-over from other donors' samples. The CDR3 region is CASSPGTGIFHYEQYF. In DNA form, the CDR3 reads TGTGCCAGCAGTCCCGGGACAGGGATTTTTCACTACGAGCAGTACTTC.